Following are 28 T cell receptor beta chains from one sample sequenced in a study of Graves' ophthalmopathy and Graves' hyperthyroidism (dated 2018 in TCRdb). Reads for this sample came from an Illumina HiSeq 2000. TCR beta CDR3 regions were amplified from RNA transcripts for repertoire sequencing. A first-round RT-PCR used HTBI primers with the Qiagen OneStep RT-PCR kit, followed by a second-round multiplex PCR, size selection and purification. TCRdb itself trimmed the public reads at Q25 with fastp, ran MiXCR and retained productive beta chains. Identical CDR3 protein sequences are pooled into one entry, listed with their most common genes and DNA. This sample lists approximately 1.2 million distinct CDR3 sequences; roughly two fifths were detected once. Together, the top ten hold 11% of the sample. Sequenced: peripheral blood or thyroid tissue (not recorded which). Every receptor here comes from an adult man with Graves' hyperthyroidism.

This clonotype qualifies as medium-sized. V is TRBV25-1 and J is TRBJ1-1; a weak D match, TRBD1 (5 bases). Trimming removed 4 bases at V and 4 bases at J, with 16 bases between. The CDR3 is 15 amino acids. Germline V lookup: CDR1 MGHDK, CDR2 SYGVNS. The CDR3 nucleotides read TGTGCCAGCAGTGTAAATACAGACGGGGGCACTGAAGCTTTCTTT. Its translation is CASSVNTDGGTEAFF.

The V and J genes are TRBV14 and TRBJ1-1; D might be TRBD1 (6 bases). V gave up 0 bases and J gave up 0 bases, with 14 bases separating them. Germline V gives CDR1 SGHDN, CDR2 FVKESK. CDR3 length equals 17 residues. The CDR3 sequence: CASSQESWGPMNTEAFF. The CDR3 DNA reads TGTGCCAGCAGCCAAGAATCTTGGGGGCCTATGAACACTGAAGCTTTCTTT.

This clonotype was counted at least ten times. The chain links TRBV29-1 to TRBJ2-7, with 9 bases lining up with TRBD1. The V gene end was trimmed by 7 bases and the J gene end by 5 bases; junction bases not matched to a gene: 9. Germline CDR1 SQVTM, CDR2 ANQGSEA. This CDR3 is built from 13 residues. The CDR3 region is CSAGPGQGNEQYF. CDR3 DNA: TGCAGCGCGGGGCCGGGACAGGGCAACGAGCAGTACTTC.

The chain combines TRBV20-1 with TRBJ2-7; 14 bases match TRBD2. Germline trimming cut 3 bases from V and 7 bases from J; bases unmatched to any gene: 8. Germline CDR1 DFQATT, CDR2 SNEGSKA (reference sequence). The CDR3 extends over 15 amino acids. The DNA for the CDR3 is TGCAGTGCTAGGGACCCCGGGACTAGCGGGAGAGAGCAGTACTTC. Its protein product is CSARDPGTSGREQYF.

The rearrangement uses TRBV9 and TRBJ2-2; D unresolved. V lost 4 bases to trimming and J lost 4 bases, with 11 bases between them. There are 14 residues in the CDR3. Germline V CDR1 and CDR2: SGDLS, YYNGEE. CDR3 loop: CASSTRVGTGELFF. The CDR3 region has the DNA TGTGCCAGCAGCACGAGAGTAGGCACCGGGGAGCTGTTTTTT.

The J gene is TRBJ2-7, the V gene TRBV7-3; 8 nucleotides match TRBD1. Germline V gives CDR1 SGHTA, CDR2 FQGTGA. There are 15 residues in the CDR3. The V and J ends lost 2 bases and 6 bases, in that order; junction bases with no gene match: 9. The CDR3: CASSLCVWTGSEQYF. In nucleotides, the CDR3 is TGTGCCAGCAGCTTATGCGTTTGGACAGGGTCCGAGCAGTACTTC.

This clonotype was counted only a few times. The rearrangement joins TRBV14 to TRBJ1-1, with a weak D call TRBD1 (5 bases). V was pared by 8 bases and J by 3 bases, with 16 bases between. CDR3 length equals 14 residues. The germline gives CDR1 SGHDN, CDR2 FVKESK. This CDR3 is CASSPRLGDTEAFF. DNA for the CDR3: TGTGCCAGCTCACCACGGTTGGGGGACACTGAAGCTTTCTTT.

This clonotype was detected once. Just one base apart from a much larger clone, this may be a read error. The rearrangement uses TRBV29-1 and TRBJ1-3; 7 bases align to TRBD1. This CDR3 contains 18 residues. V lost 0 bases and J lost 0; bases outside the gene matches: 11. The germline CDR1 and CDR2 sequences are SQVTM and ANQGSEA. This CDR3 reads CSVEDRGGTVASGNTIYF. Here the CDR3 DNA reads TGCAGCGTTGAAGATCGGGGGGGGACAGTGGCCTCTGGAAACACCATATATTTT.

The genes are TRBV24-1 and TRBJ1-5; 7 bases are a match to TRBD1. Germline V CDR1 and CDR2: KGHDR, SFDVKD. CDR3 length: 16 residues. The junction had 6 bases not matched to a gene; V was cut back by 5 bases and J by 0 bases. The CDR3 is CATSGPGQYSNQPQHF. The CDR3 bases are TGTGCCACCAGTGGGCCGGGACAGTATAGCAATCAGCCCCAGCATTTT.

A word on this clonotype: A much larger clone differs from this one at a single base, so this may be a read error. The chain uses TRBV5-1 and TRBJ2-7; D is possibly TRBD1 (6 bases). The germline V gene encodes CDR1 SGHRS and CDR2 YFSETQ. CDR3 length: 15 residues. CDR3 sequence (DNA): TGCGCTATGGGGGCCACAGGGAGATCGGCCCACGAGCAGTACTTC. It is translated as CAMGATGRSAHEQYF.

The chain links TRBV10-3 to TRBJ2-6; D unresolved. V was cut by 6 bases and J by 2 bases, with 11 bases left in between. Germline V gene data show CDR1 as ENHRY and CDR2 as SYGVKD. The CDR3 totals 15 residues. CDR3 protein: CAISSPEPGANVLTF. CDR3 DNA sequence: TGTGCCATCAGCTCCCCAGAGCCTGGGGCCAACGTCCTGACTTTC.

This clonotype was detected only once. This chain uses TRBV12-3 or TRBV12-4 with TRBJ2-7; TRBD1 might be the D (5 bases). V lost 3 bases to trimming and J lost 6 bases, with 12 bases between them. The CDR3 consists of 13 residues. In nucleotides, the CDR3 is TGTGCCAGCAGTTTGGGGCAGACGGGCGAGCAGTACTTC. Residues: CASSLGQTGEQYF.

On this clonotype itself: The conserved phenylalanine or tryptophan normally closing the CDR3 is absent here, so this likely arose from a read error. The chain recombines TRBV6-5 with TRBJ2-7; a possible D gene is TRBD1 (5 bases). There are 14 residues in the CDR3. The V gene's germline CDR1 is MNHEY and CDR2 SVGAGI. The V and J ends lost 5 bases and 3 bases respectively, with 14 bases between them. CDR3 protein: CASSEAWQGYEQYL. The DNA of the CDR3 is TGTGCCAGCAGTGAAGCTTGGCAGGGCTACGAGCAGTACCTC.

The rearrangement links TRBV7-9 to TRBJ2-7; 7 bases are shared with TRBD1. In germline, CDR1 is SEHNR, CDR2 FQNEAQ (reference sequence). CDR3 length: 15 residues. Trimming at V came to 2 bases and at J to 7 bases, leaving 11 bases not matched to a gene. Here the CDR3 reads CASSLTGTEILEQYF. The CDR3 coding sequence is TGTGCCAGCAGCTTAACCGGGACAGAGATCTTGGAGCAGTACTTC.

This clonotype was observed a handful of times. V usage is TRBV6-1 and J usage is TRBJ1-4, with D tentatively TRBD1 (5 bases). CDR3 length: 15 residues. Per the germline V gene, CDR1 is MNHNS and CDR2 is SASEGT. V lost 6 bases and J 5 bases, leaving 16 bases between the germline ends. As DNA, the CDR3 is TGTGCCAGCAGAGAGACAGCTAGCCAAAATGAAAAACTGTTTTTT. Translating gives CASRETASQNEKLFF.

The V and J genes are TRBV10-2 and TRBJ1-2; D uncertain. The CDR3 sequence is 16 residues long. From germline, CDR1 is WSHSY and CDR2 SAAADI. The ends were cut back, 2 bases at V and 2 bases at J, with 15 bases in the middle. The CDR3 protein is CASSEGYSLLNYGYTF. The CDR3 DNA sequence: TGCGCCAGCAGTGAGGGGTACAGTCTTTTAAACTATGGCTACACCTTC.

A note on this clonotype: Relative to the germline gene, one junction end is altered; a read error may explain this. CDR3 sequence: CAGSEGSGSIADYGYTF. In DNA form, the CDR3 reads TGTGCCGGCAGTGAAGGTTCAGGGTCTATCGCTGACTATGGCTACACCTTC. The V and J genes are TRBV25-1 and TRBJ1-2; D perhaps matches TRBD1 (5 bases). This CDR3 region has 17 residues. Per germline, CDR1 MGHDK and CDR2 SYGVNS.

This clonotype occurred many times. The chain joins TRBV29-1 to TRBJ2-2; D possibly corresponds to TRBD2 (5 bases). The CDR3 has 17 amino acids. Germline V gene sequence: CDR1 SQVTM, CDR2 ANQGSEA. Trimming cost V 6 bases and J 1 base, with 21 bases left between them. The CDR3 nucleotides read TGCAGCGTCCGAGCTGGCAGGAGGCTGGGGAACACCGGGGAGCTGTTTTTT. Its protein is CSVRAGRRLGNTGELFF.

The chain's CDR3 is CSAKPQGSANEKLFF. CDR3 coding DNA: TGCAGTGCTAAACCTCAGGGGTCAGCTAATGAAAAACTGTTTTTT. The chain joins TRBV20-1 to TRBJ1-4, with D tentatively TRBD1 (6 bases). The germline V and J ends were trimmed by 4 bases and 3 bases, with 15 bases remaining between them. CDR3 size: 15 residues. CDR1 is DFQATT, CDR2 SNEGSKA, per germline (reference sequence).

The V call is TRBV5-5, the J call TRBJ1-3; D not certain. Trimming left V 0 bases short and J 0 bases short, with 7 bases between. Germline assignment: CDR1 SGHKS and CDR2 YYEKEE (reference sequence). There are 15 residues in the CDR3. CDR3: CASSLGPHSGNTIYF. The CDR3 DNA is TGTGCCAGCAGCTTGGGACCCCACTCTGGAAACACCATATATTTT.

This clonotype showed up just a few times. V usage is TRBV5-1 and J usage is TRBJ1-1, with TRBD1 matching 8 bases. The V gene's germline CDR1 is SGHRS and CDR2 YFSETQ. CDR3 length equals 14 residues. Losses at the gene ends were 1 base for V and 8 bases for J; bases not matched to a gene: 7. CDR3 residues: CASSLTGQGLEAFF. The CDR3 bases are TGCGCCAGCAGCTTGACCGGACAGGGCTTAGAAGCTTTCTTT.

This clonotype has only one observation. The chain couples TRBV7-2 to TRBJ1-5, with 8 bases fitting TRBD1. V was clipped by 7 bases and J by 6 bases; unmatched bases: 8. CDR3 size: 14 residues. Germline CDR1 SGHTA, CDR2 FQGNSA. In DNA form, the CDR3 reads TGTGCCAGCACCGGACAGGGTCTCGGTCAGCCCCAGCATTTT. It specifies CASTGQGLGQPQHF. Using reference TRBV7-2 and TRBJ1-5 for the parts outside the CDR3, the full variable domain is GAGVSQSPSNKVTEKGKDVELRCDPISGHTALYWYRQSLGQGLEFLIYFQGNSAPDKSGLPSDRFSAERTGGSVSTLTIQRTQQEDSAVYLCASTGQGLGQPQHFGDGTRLSIL.

A note on this clonotype: Being one base from a much bigger clone, this may be a read error. The rearrangement joins TRBV29-1 to TRBJ2-7; no clear D. V dropped 4 bases and J dropped 2 bases, with 0 bases sitting between them. The CDR3 has 9 residues. Germline lookup yields CDR1 SQVTM and CDR2 ANQGSEA. CDR3 region: CSVAYEQYF. The CDR3 DNA is TGCAGCGTTGCCTACGAGCAGTACTTC.

The chain recombines TRBV11-2 with TRBJ2-5; D may be TRBD2 (7 bases). The length of the CDR3 is 14 residues. V was pared by 5 bases and J by 7 bases, with 17 bases between. Germline CDR1 SGHAT, CDR2 FQNNGV. This CDR3 reads CASSPNQGGGTQYF. CDR3 nucleotide sequence: TGTGCCAGCAGCCCAAACCAGGGAGGGGGGACCCAGTACTTC.

The V call is TRBV29-1, the J call TRBJ2-5, with TRBD1 identical over 11 bases. The germline CDR1 and CDR2 sequences are SQVTM and ANQGSEA. Trimming took 7 bases from V and 9 from J; bases not matched to a gene: 1. The CDR3 runs 10 residues. The CDR3 sequence is CSAGQGAQYF. As DNA, the CDR3 is TGCAGCGCGGGACAGGGGGCCCAGTACTTC.

The V call is TRBV7-8, the J call TRBJ2-2, with D possibly matching TRBD2 (5 bases). CDR1 is SGHVS and CDR2 is FQNEAQ in the germline V gene. V was trimmed by 6 bases and J by 7 bases, leaving 18 bases between them. The CDR3 is made up of 15 amino acids. The CDR3 coding sequence is TGTGCCAGCAGACCCGGAGGACCCCCGGTCGGGGAGCTGTTTTTT. This encodes CASRPGGPPVGELFF.

This CDR3 reads CSARTQRGSYNSPLHF. Written as DNA, the CDR3 is TGCAGTGCTCGGACACAAAGGGGCTCCTATAATTCACCCCTCCACTTT. The rearrangement joins TRBV20-1 to TRBJ1-6; tentative D call: TRBD1 (5 bases). Germline V gives CDR1 DFQATT, CDR2 SNEGSKA (reference sequence). The CDR3 spans 16 residues. V was shortened by 5 bases and J by 0 bases, with 14 bases between the two germline ends.

The sample holds many counts of this clonotype. This chain links TRBV24-1 with TRBJ2-5, with TRBD1 as a possible D gene (5 bases). This CDR3 comprises 13 residues. Germline-derived CDR1 and CDR2 are KGHDR and SFDVKD. Trimming removed 8 bases at V and 7 bases at J, with 16 bases between. CDR3 protein: CATKGSGFGTQYF. DNA for the CDR3: TGTGCCACCAAGGGGTCAGGGTTTGGGACCCAGTACTTC.